These 14 T cell receptor beta chains came from one sample sequenced in a study of T-cell memory formation after mild COVID-19. One entry per CDR3 protein, called by TCRdb with MiXCR from the 5' RACE reads. In the table there are over 250,000 distinct CDR3 sequences, less than 20% of which are singletons. Sequences were obtained from PBMCs or a T cell subset sorted from them (not recorded which). These receptors all come from a man between 18 and 35 years old who had mild COVID-19 (a few samples of this study predate the infection). Cell type and time point are not known.

V gene TRBV20-1 combines with J gene TRBJ2-3, with D unresolved. The length of the CDR3 is 14 residues. In germline, CDR1 is DFQATT, CDR2 SNEGSKA (reference sequence). Trimming stripped 2 bases from V and 1 base from J, with 10 bases between. In DNA, the CDR3 is TGCAGTGCTAGACCGGCTCTTGGCACAGATACGCAGTATTTT. Encoded protein: CSARPALGTDTQYF.

A few counts support this clonotype. V usage is TRBV5-1 and J usage is TRBJ2-3; D is uncertain. Germline CDR1 and CDR2: SGHRS and YFSETQ. CDR3 length: 13 amino acids. Trimming removed 5 bases from V and 4 bases from J, with 11 bases in between. The CDR3 sequence: CASSLGPSDTQYF. Here the CDR3 DNA reads TGCGCCAGCAGTCTAGGACCGTCAGATACGCAGTATTTT.

The chain carries TRBV18 and TRBJ2-6; tentatively, D is TRBD1 (5 bases). The ends were cut back, 8 bases at V and 0 bases at J, with 14 bases in the middle. The germline CDR1 and CDR2 sequences are KGHSH and LQKENI. CDR3 length equals 16 residues. The CDR3 here is CASTKQGHSGANVLTF. Here the CDR3 DNA reads TGTGCCAGCACCAAGCAGGGCCACTCTGGGGCCAACGTCCTGACTTTC. Based on the CDR3 plus reference TRBV18 and TRBJ2-6, the full variable domain is NAGVMQNPRHLVRRRGQEARLRCSPMKGHSHVYWYRQLPEEGLKFMVYLQKENIIDESGMPKERFSAEFPKEGPSILRIQQVVRGDSAAYFCASTKQGHSGANVLTFGAGSRLTVL.

This clonotype was detected a few times. V gene TRBV28 combines with J gene TRBJ1-1, with TRBD1 matching 9 bases. The V and J ends lost 5 bases and 12 bases, in that order; junction bases with no gene match: 7. The germline CDR1 and CDR2 sequences are MDHEN and SYDVKM. CDR3 length equals 12 residues. The CDR3 nucleotides are TGTGCCAGCAGTCACCGGGACAGGGAAACTTTCTTT. Its protein product is CASSHRDRETFF. The whole variable domain, filled in from reference TRBV28 and TRBJ1-1, reads DVKVTQSSRYLVKRTGEKVFLECVQDMDHENMFWYRQDPGLGLRLIYFSYDVKMKEKGDIPEGYSVSREKKERFSLILESASTNQTSMYLCASSHRDRETFFGQGTRLTVV.

The chain combines TRBV7-6 with TRBJ2-1; 7 bases match TRBD2. CDR1 SGHVS and CDR2 FNYEAQ come from the germline V gene. The CDR3 consists of 15 residues. Trimming took 0 bases from V and 9 from J; bases not matched to a gene: 8. In nucleotides, the CDR3 is TGTGCCAGCAGCTTAGCGTCTCAGGGAGGGATTGAGCAGTTCTTC. Its protein is CASSLASQGGIEQFF.

The sample holds many counts of this clonotype. This chain uses TRBV28 with TRBJ1-6; D is ambiguous. CDR1 MDHEN and CDR2 SYDVKM come from the germline V gene. This CDR3 comprises 20 residues. The V end lost 2 bases, the J end lost 7 bases, and 27 bases lay between the germline ends. In DNA, the CDR3 is TGTGCCAGCAGTTTAATTCCCCCCCTTAGCACGGGGATGGGGAATTCACCCCTCCACTTT. The encoded protein is CASSLIPPLSTGMGNSPLHF.

CDR3 region: CAWSGWDRVPYGYTF. The CDR3 region has the DNA TGTGCCTGGAGTGGTTGGGACAGGGTCCCCTATGGCTACACCTTC. This rearrangement joins TRBV30 to TRBJ1-2, with TRBD1 matching 9 bases. Trimming took 1 base from V and 4 from J; bases not matched to a gene: 7. CDR3 length equals 15 residues. CDR1 and CDR2 (germline): GTSNPN, SVGIG (reference sequence).

The V gene is TRBV7-2, the J gene TRBJ2-3; D perhaps matches TRBD2 (6 bases). The CDR3 consists of 14 residues. The ends were cut back, 4 bases at V and 2 bases at J, with 10 bases in the middle. Germline-derived CDR1 and CDR2 are SGHTA and FQGNSA. The CDR3 reads CASSSRGTTDTQYF. The CDR3 DNA is TGTGCCAGCAGCTCCCGGGGGACCACAGATACGCAGTATTTT.

The CDR3 nucleotides are TGCAGTGCTAGAGATTGGGACAAAACCCCAGAAAAACTGTTTTTT. This sequence encodes CSARDWDKTPEKLFF. V and J are TRBV20-1 and TRBJ1-4, with D possibly matching TRBD1 (6 bases). CDR1 and CDR2 from the germline V gene are DFQATT and SNEGSKA (reference sequence). The CDR3 totals 15 residues. Between the trimmed V and J ends, which lost 0 bases and 8 bases, there was a span of 16 bases.

The chain couples TRBV20-1 to TRBJ2-3; D not certain. Germline CDR1 is DFQATT and CDR2 is SNEGSKA (reference sequence). The CDR3 length is 12 residues. V was pared by 2 bases and J by 1 base, with 4 bases between. The CDR3 reads CSARPGTDTQYF. Here the CDR3 DNA reads TGCAGTGCTAGACCCGGCACAGATACGCAGTATTTT.

The J gene is TRBJ1-5, the V gene TRBV5-1; D not resolved. CDR3 size: 15 residues. Trimming cost V 0 bases and J 3 bases, with 10 bases left between them. Germline CDR1 SGHRS, CDR2 YFSETQ. The CDR3 region has the DNA TGCGCCAGCAGCTTGGTTTCTGGGATCAATCAGCCCCAGCATTTT. Translation gives CASSLVSGINQPQHF.

This clonotype was seen a few times. This rearrangement joins TRBV20-1 to TRBJ2-7; 12 bases align to TRBD1. V lost 3 bases, J lost 2 bases, and 8 bases stayed unmatched. The germline gives CDR1 DFQATT, CDR2 SNEGSKA (reference sequence). The CDR3 has 16 residues. CDR3 sequence: CSAREWGQGATYEQYF. The CDR3 bases are TGCAGTGCTAGGGAATGGGGACAGGGGGCCACCTACGAGCAGTACTTC.

This clonotype has only a few counts. The chain employs TRBV3-1 and TRBJ2-3; D possibly corresponds to TRBD2 (6 bases). This CDR3 region has 14 residues. Trimming removed 3 bases from V and 10 bases from J, with 17 bases in between. Germline V gene sequence: CDR1 LGHDT, CDR2 YNNKEL (reference sequence). The DNA for the CDR3 is TGTGCCAGCAGCCACTCCGGCGGGGAGATAGCGCAGTATTTT. Translation gives CASSHSGGEIAQYF.

This clonotype was seen more than once but under ten times. This chain joins TRBV20-1 and TRBJ1-1; TRBD1 aligns across 10 bases. Germline CDR1 and CDR2: DFQATT and SNEGSKA (reference sequence). With V trimmed by 3 bases and J by 3 bases, 10 bases remained unmatched. This CDR3 comprises 16 residues. The CDR3: CSASSWTGGEDTEAFF. CDR3 in DNA: TGCAGTGCTAGCTCCTGGACAGGGGGGGAGGACACTGAAGCTTTCTTT.